The next 32 T cell receptor beta chains were all read from a single sample in a study of regulatory T cells in long-lasting Graves disease. Time point: persistent/refractory GD, antithyroid drugs over 5 years with positive TRAb. Construction of the TCR library relied on RNA isolated from PBMCs. Construction of the TCR beta libraries employed iRepertoire HTBI primers in conjunction with Arm-PCR of CDR3 regions. TCRdb independently ran MiXCR on the multiplex PCR reads; one entry per CDR3 protein. The data contain almost 350,000 distinct CDR3 sequences, about 20% of them singletons. This material consisted of peripheral blood mononuclear cells (PBMCs), taken when the disease was refractory, from a patient treated with antithyroid drugs. The receptors originated from a female donor with Graves disease.

Turning to this clonotype: This may be a read error, as it is one base from a much larger clone. The chain couples TRBV2 to TRBJ2-5; TRBD2 aligns across 12 bases. Germline assignment: CDR1 SNHLY and CDR2 FYNNEI. V dropped 8 bases and J dropped 5; count of bases not matched to a gene: 6. CDR3 length: 14 amino acids. The CDR3 DNA reads TGTGCCAGCGGTGTTCTAGCGGGAGGGGAGACCCAGTACTTC. It specifies CASGVLAGGETQYF.

This clonotype was counted ten times or more. The CDR3 protein is CASSPGTGDYEQYF. Here the CDR3 DNA reads TGTGCCAGCTCACCTGGGACGGGAGACTACGAGCAGTACTTC. The J gene is TRBJ2-7, the V gene TRBV18; the D gene is possibly TRBD2 (6 bases). V was pared by 3 bases and J by 3 bases, with 12 bases between. Germline V gene data show CDR1 as KGHSH and CDR2 as LQKENI. The CDR3 totals 14 residues.

This clonotype was counted at least ten times. The chain combines TRBV6-1 with TRBJ1-2; possibly TRBD1 for D (6 bases). The CDR3 consists of 13 residues. Germline V lookup: CDR1 MNHNS, CDR2 SASEGT. Trimming removed 2 bases at V and 9 bases at J, with 13 bases between. CDR3 region: CASSESGRDSYTF. CDR3 sequence (DNA): TGTGCCAGCAGTGAAAGCGGGCGGGACAGCTACACCTTC.

This clonotype was observed many times. The DNA for the CDR3 is TGTGCCAGCAGTTTAGGGGATTATAGCAATCAGCCCCAGCATTTT. Protein product: CASSLGDYSNQPQHF. The rearrangement links TRBV12-3 or TRBV12-4 to TRBJ1-5; no firm D call. Trimming pared 1 base from V and 0 bases from J, leaving 7 bases between. The CDR3 has 15 amino acids.

There are many counts of this clonotype. CDR3 bases: TGCGCCAGCAGCCTGGGGACTCTACCTAATGAAAAACTGTTTTTT. As protein: CASSLGTLPNEKLFF. J is TRBJ1-4 and V is TRBV5-1; D is perhaps TRBD1 (5 bases). This CDR3 is built from 15 residues. V lost 4 bases and J 3 bases, leaving 13 bases between the germline ends. Germline lookup yields CDR1 SGHRS and CDR2 YFSETQ.

The chain recombines TRBV20-1 with TRBJ2-1; D ambiguous. Germline-derived CDR1 and CDR2 are DFQATT and SNEGSKA (reference sequence). Trimming shortened V by 6 bases and J by 0 bases, and 18 bases separated the two germline ends. The CDR3 is made up of 16 amino acids. The CDR3 nucleotides read TGCAGTGCCGAGGCCCTGACTTGGTACTCCTACAATGAGCAGTTCTTC. Amino acids: CSAEALTWYSYNEQFF.

The rearrangement uses TRBV18 and TRBJ2-7; no reliable D call. V lost 0 bases to trimming and J lost 0 bases, with 6 bases between them. Germline values: CDR1 KGHSH, CDR2 LQKENI. CDR3 size: 14 residues. CDR3 in amino acids: CASSPPVTSYEQYF. As DNA, the CDR3 is TGTGCCAGCTCACCACCGGTGACCTCCTACGAGCAGTACTTC.

This clonotype was seen a few times. The chain uses TRBV4-3 and TRBJ1-6; D ambiguous. This CDR3 comprises 13 residues. V lost 2 bases to trimming and J lost 7 bases, with 6 bases between them. In germline, CDR1 is LGHNA, CDR2 YSLEER. The CDR3 is CASSQRPNSPLHF. The CDR3, as DNA: TGCGCCAGCAGCCAACGCCCGAATTCACCCCTCCACTTT.

This clonotype was observed at least ten times. The V gene is TRBV12-3 or TRBV12-4, the J gene TRBJ1-4, with a possible D match to TRBD1 (6 bases). The CDR3 runs to 15 residues. V was shortened by 6 bases and J by 2 bases, with 13 bases between the two germline ends. The CDR3 sequence: CASRRTGPTNEKLFF. In DNA form, the CDR3 reads TGTGCCAGCAGGCGTACAGGGCCCACTAATGAAAAACTGTTTTTT.

As concerns this clonotype: One base away lies a much larger clone, so this may be a sequencing read error. The J gene is TRBJ2-5, the V gene TRBV18; D is perhaps TRBD1 or TRBD2 (5 bases each). The length of the CDR3 is 15 residues. Trimming stripped 3 bases from V and 2 bases from J, with 13 bases between. Germline V gene data show CDR1 as KGHSH and CDR2 as LQKENI. The CDR3 reads CASSPTKGRQETQYF. The CDR3 DNA is TGTGCCAGCTCACCTACTAAGGGACGGCAAGAGACCCAGTACTTC.

This clonotype was counted at least ten times. The chain carries TRBV12-3 or TRBV12-4 and TRBJ1-2; 7 bases are a match to TRBD1. V lost 4 bases, J lost 0 bases, and 14 bases stayed unmatched. The CDR3 has 18 amino acids. The CDR3 sequence: CASSSIPGGQLSNYGYTF. CDR3 coding DNA: TGTGCCAGCAGTTCTATCCCGGGGGGACAGCTGTCTAACTATGGCTACACCTTC.

This clonotype was observed at least ten times. The chain is built from TRBV12-3 or TRBV12-4 and TRBJ2-5, with 9 positions matching TRBD2. There are 16 residues in the CDR3. Germline trimming cut 3 bases from V and 4 bases from J; bases unmatched to any gene: 9. The CDR3 protein is CASSLGRGGRRETQYF. The DNA of the CDR3 is TGTGCCAGCAGTTTGGGGCGGGGGGGGCGGAGAGAGACCCAGTACTTC.

The sample holds a few counts of this clonotype. The J gene is TRBJ1-1, the V gene TRBV29-1; tentative D call: TRBD1 (5 bases). V was pared by 5 bases and J by 0 bases, with 13 bases between. The CDR3 length is 14 residues. Germline CDR1 SQVTM, CDR2 ANQGSEA. The CDR3 region has the DNA TGCAGCGTTATAGGAAGGACATTGAACACTGAAGCTTTCTTT. Translated: CSVIGRTLNTEAFF. The whole variable domain, filled in from reference TRBV29-1 and TRBJ1-1, reads SAVISQKPSRDICQRGTSLTIQCQVDSQVTMMFWYRQQPGQSLTLIATANQGSEATYESGFVIDKFPISRPNLTFSTLTVSNMSPEDSSIYLCSVIGRTLNTEAFFGQGTRLTVV.

This clonotype was seen more than once but under ten times. This may be a read error: a much more frequent sequence differs by one nucleotide. The V call is TRBV12-3 or TRBV12-4, the J call TRBJ1-5; D not resolved. V dropped 1 base and J dropped 9 bases, with 10 bases sitting between them. The CDR3 contains 13 residues. The CDR3 DNA reads TGTGCCAGCAGTTTAGGCGGGAGGCGGCCCCAGCATTTT. The encoded protein is CASSLGGRRPQHF.

About this clonotype: A read error is possible here, since a much larger clone lies one base away. Here the CDR3 reads CASSLTVSDQPQHF. CDR3 bases: TGTGCCAGCAGCTTGACAGTTAGCGATCAGCCCCAGCATTTT. V is TRBV6-2 or TRBV6-3 and J is TRBJ1-5, with a tentative D call TRBD1 (5 bases). Germline CDR1 and CDR2: MNHEY and SVGEGT. This CDR3 spans 14 amino acids.

In its sample, this clonotype was seen many times. V is TRBV29-1 and J is TRBJ1-1; no clear D gene. Germline V CDR1 and CDR2: SQVTM, ANQGSEA. The V gene lost 4 bases and the J gene lost 0 bases, with 12 bases spanning the gap. This CDR3 has 14 residues. The CDR3 nucleotides read TGCAGCGTTGGAAAGGAGGTGGTGAACACTGAAGCTTTCTTT. This sequence encodes CSVGKEVVNTEAFF.

Only one count was recorded for this clonotype. The J gene is TRBJ2-7, the V gene TRBV2, with 14 bases that match TRBD2. Germline V gene sequence: CDR1 SNHLY, CDR2 FYNNEI. The CDR3 is made up of 16 amino acids. Germline trimming cut 4 bases from V and 2 bases from J; bases unmatched to any gene: 4. CDR3 nucleotide sequence: TGTGCCAGCAGTGTCGGACTAGCGGGAGGTACCTACGAGCAGTACTTC. Protein: CASSVGLAGGTYEQYF.

Many counts were recorded for this clonotype. V is TRBV7-2 and J is TRBJ2-7, with 14 bases aligning to TRBD2. Germline CDR1 and CDR2: SGHTA and FQGNSA. The CDR3 contains 15 residues. The J segment lost 6 bases and the V segment lost 5 bases, leaving 6 bases of the junction unmatched. In nucleotides, the CDR3 is TGTGCCAGCAGCGTGACTAGCGGGGGGGGCTTCGAGCAGTACTTC. Amino acids: CASSVTSGGGFEQYF. Looking up the rest from reference TRBV7-2 and TRBJ2-7 gives the full variable domain: GAGVSQSPSNKVTEKGKDVELRCDPISGHTALYWYRQSLGQGLEFLIYFQGNSAPDKSGLPSDRFSAERTGGSVSTLTIQRTQQEDSAVYLCASSVTSGGGFEQYFGPGTRLTVT.

About this clonotype: The junction does not match germline at one end; this may be a read error. The chain carries TRBV2 and TRBJ2-5; a possible D gene is TRBD1 (5 bases). The CDR3 has 13 residues. The germline V gene encodes CDR1 SNHLY and CDR2 FYNNEI. The CDR3 DNA sequence: TGCGCCAGCAGTAACAGGCTCCAAGGGACCCAGTACTTC. Translated: CASSNRLQGTQYF.

This clonotype showed up many times. The rearrangement joins TRBV6-1 to TRBJ1-5; TRBD1 agrees at 7 bases. The CDR3 has 13 amino acids. Looked up from germline, CDR1 is MNHNS and CDR2 is SASEGT. J gave up 7 bases and V 6 bases, and 6 bases lay outside the gene matches. CDR3 in DNA: TGTGCCAGCAGCGTACAGGGGCGACAGCCCCAGCATTTT. Translation: CASSVQGRQPQHF.

Ten or more counts support this clonotype. This chain links TRBV5-1 with TRBJ1-1; no clear D gene. This CDR3 has 15 amino acids. V shed 4 bases and J shed 3 bases, with 16 bases lying between them. The germline gives CDR1 SGHRS, CDR2 YFSETQ. CDR3 coding DNA: TGCGCCAGCAGCCCCTCCTTAGGCACCTACACTGAAGCTTTCTTT. Translation gives CASSPSLGTYTEAFF.

CDR3 in DNA: TGTGCCAGCGCGCCGGGGGGCCAGCGGGAGGCCCAGTACTTC. Protein product: CASAPGGQREAQYF. The chain links TRBV7-6 to TRBJ2-5; TRBD2 agrees at 9 bases. The CDR3 runs to 14 residues. Per germline, CDR1 SGHVS and CDR2 FNYEAQ. The trim removed 8 bases at V and 9 bases at J, leaving 13 bases unmatched.

This clonotype was seen ten or more times. The chain recombines TRBV28 with TRBJ2-5; TRBD1 matches at 11 bases. V shed 4 bases, J shed 3 bases, and the junction held 4 bases outside the gene matches. This CDR3 spans 15 amino acids. Germline CDR1 MDHEN, CDR2 SYDVKM. CDR3 region: CASSSPGQGEETQYF. The CDR3 nucleotides read TGTGCCAGCAGTTCACCGGGACAGGGGGAAGAGACCCAGTACTTC. Supplemented by reference TRBV28 and TRBJ2-5, the full variable domain reads DVKVTQSSRYLVKRTGEKVFLECVQDMDHENMFWYRQDPGLGLRLIYFSYDVKMKEKGDIPEGYSVSREKKERFSLILESASTNQTSMYLCASSSPGQGEETQYFGPGTRLLVL.

About this clonotype itself: Compared with germline, one end of the junction differs, possibly owing to a read error. V is TRBV11-2 and J is TRBJ2-5; 11 positions match TRBD2. Looked up from germline, CDR1 is SGHAT and CDR2 is FQNNGV. The CDR3 sequence is 18 residues long. For the CDR3, the DNA is TGTGCCGGCAGCTTAGCGATAACTAGCGGGAGTTCCCAAGAGACCCAGTACTTC. Amino acids: CAGSLAITSGSSQETQYF.

This clonotype was seen repeatedly, ten times or more. The chain links TRBV6-1 to TRBJ1-4; 8 bases agree with TRBD1. Germline-derived CDR1 and CDR2 are MNHNS and SASEGT. V lost 4 bases to trimming and J lost 2 bases; unmatched junction nucleotides: 3. The CDR3 is 15 residues long. The chain's CDR3 is CASSARTGTNEKLFF. CDR3 coding DNA: TGTGCCAGCAGTGCCCGGACAGGGACTAATGAAAAACTGTTTTTT.

This clonotype was seen repeatedly, ten times or more. This rearrangement joins TRBV6-1 to TRBJ1-3; 9 bases match TRBD1. J was trimmed by 7 bases and V by 6 bases; bases with no gene match: 13. Germline-derived CDR1 and CDR2 are MNHNS and SASEGT. The CDR3 totals 16 residues. DNA for the CDR3: TGTGCCAGCAGATCGCTTCCGGGACAGGGTGCCAACACCATATATTTT. Its translation is CASRSLPGQGANTIYF.

Turning to this clonotype: A far larger clone is only one base removed, so a read error is likely. V and J are TRBV7-9 and TRBJ2-3; 9 positions match TRBD2. The DNA end lines up better with TRBJ2-5; the J call may be wrong. Germline CDR1 and CDR2: SEHNR and FQNEAQ (reference sequence). The length of the CDR3 is 15 residues. In DNA form, the CDR3 reads TGTGCCAGCAGCCCGACTAGCGGCCCACGGGAGACCCAGTACTTC. It translates to CASSPTSGPRETQYF.

This clonotype has at least ten counts. V and J are TRBV2 and TRBJ1-4; D gene unclear. V was shortened by 6 bases and J by 7 bases, with 12 bases between the two germline ends. The CDR3 runs to 13 residues. Germline V gene lookup returns CDR1 SNHLY and CDR2 FYNNEI. CDR3 residues: CASSLGAGEKLFF. The CDR3 DNA is TGTGCCAGCAGCTTAGGTGCGGGTGAAAAACTGTTTTTT.

The chain employs TRBV5-6 and TRBJ1-2; D possibly corresponds to TRBD1 (6 bases). Germline V gene sequence: CDR1 SGHDT, CDR2 YYEEEE. This CDR3 comprises 15 residues. V was clipped by 0 bases and J by 5 bases, with 14 bases between them. CDR3 coding DNA: TGTGCCAGCAGCTTGGGCCGGCTGGACAGTTATGGCTACACCTTC. It codes for CASSLGRLDSYGYTF.

This clonotype was found many times. The chain has TRBV27 and TRBJ1-5; weak D call: TRBD1 (5 bases). V lost 3 bases to trimming and J lost 4 bases, with 7 bases between them. Germline loops: CDR1 MNHEY, CDR2 SMNVEV (reference sequence). The CDR3 is 13 amino acids. CDR3 residues: CASSLHRNQPQHF. CDR3 coding DNA: TGTGCCAGCAGTTTGCACAGGAATCAGCCCCAGCATTTT.

The chain recombines TRBV10-3 with TRBJ1-2; 8 bases agree with TRBD1. The J segment lost 7 bases and the V segment lost 3 bases, leaving 10 bases of the junction unmatched. The CDR3 covers 15 residues. Germline V gives CDR1 ENHRY, CDR2 SYGVKD. CDR3 region: CAISDEPGQGGGYTF. CDR3 DNA: TGTGCCATCAGTGACGAGCCAGGACAGGGAGGTGGCTACACCTTC.

The V call is TRBV6-6, the J call TRBJ2-4; D remains ambiguous. Germline V gene sequence: CDR1 MNHNY, CDR2 SVGAGI (reference sequence). The CDR3 covers 16 residues. The V end lost 0 bases, the J end lost 0 bases, and 9 bases lay between the germline ends. The CDR3 DNA reads as TGTGCCAGCAGTTACTCGGACGGTCTAGCCAAAAACATTCAGTACTTC. Protein sequence: CASSYSDGLAKNIQYF.